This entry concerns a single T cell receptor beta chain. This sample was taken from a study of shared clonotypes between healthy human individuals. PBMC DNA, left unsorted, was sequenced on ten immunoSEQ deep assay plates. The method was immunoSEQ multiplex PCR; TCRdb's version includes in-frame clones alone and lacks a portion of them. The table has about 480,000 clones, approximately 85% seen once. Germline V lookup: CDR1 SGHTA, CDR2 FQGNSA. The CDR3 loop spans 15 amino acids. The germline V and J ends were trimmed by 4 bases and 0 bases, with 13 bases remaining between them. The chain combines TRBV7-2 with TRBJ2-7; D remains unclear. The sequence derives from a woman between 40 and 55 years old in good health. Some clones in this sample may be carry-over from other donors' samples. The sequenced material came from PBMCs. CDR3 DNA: TGTGCCAGCAGCTCAGGAGCCCAGCGCTCCTACGAGCAGTACTTC. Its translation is CASSSGAQRSYEQYF.